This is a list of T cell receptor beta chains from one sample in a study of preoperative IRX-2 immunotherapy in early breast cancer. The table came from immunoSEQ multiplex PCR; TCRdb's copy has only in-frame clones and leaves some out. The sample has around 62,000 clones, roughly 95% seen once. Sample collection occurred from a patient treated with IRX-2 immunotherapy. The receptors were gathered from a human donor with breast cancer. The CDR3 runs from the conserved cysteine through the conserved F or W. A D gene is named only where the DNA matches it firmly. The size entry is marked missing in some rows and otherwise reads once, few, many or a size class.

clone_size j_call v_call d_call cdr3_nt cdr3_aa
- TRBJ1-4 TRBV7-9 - TGTGCCAGCAGCCAGAATGGGGGGGTCGAGGAAAAACTGTTTTTT CASSQNGGVEEKLFF
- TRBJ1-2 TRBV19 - TGTGCCAGTAGCCCTAACCATAGGGTAGGGGACAAACTGGCTAACTATGGCTACACCTTC CASSPNHRVGDKLANYGYTF
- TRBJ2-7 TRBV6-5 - TGTGCCACCAACAGGGCAGGGTACGAGCAGTACTTC CATNRAGYEQYF
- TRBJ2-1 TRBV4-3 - TGCGCCAGCAGCCAAGATCCAGGGCGCGGGGATGAGCAGTTCTTC CASSQDPGRGDEQFF
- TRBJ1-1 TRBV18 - TGTGCCAGCTCAACCGAAGGGGCGACTGAAGCTTTCTTT CASSTEGATEAFF
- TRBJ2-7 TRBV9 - TGTGCCAGCAGCGTGACTCTTCGCCCTTACGAGCAGTACTTC CASSVTLRPYEQYF
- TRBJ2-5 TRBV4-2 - TGTGCCAGCAGCCAATTCGCTCGGGAGACCCAGTACTTC CASSQFARETQYF
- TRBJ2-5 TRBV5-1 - TGCGCCAGCAGCTTGAGTCCACCCCCGTACCAAGAGACCCAGTACTTC CASSLSPPPYQETQYF
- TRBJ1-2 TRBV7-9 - TGTGCCAGCAGCAGGGCCGTCTATGGCTACACCTTC CASSRAVYGYTF
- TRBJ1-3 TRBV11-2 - TGTGCCAGCAGCCGGGGGAGCTCTGGAAACACCATATATTTT CASSRGSSGNTIYF
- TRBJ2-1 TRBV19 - TGTGCCAGTAGCCCTCGGGAGCTCTACAATGAGCAGTTCTTC CASSPRELYNEQFF
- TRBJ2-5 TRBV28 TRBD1 TGTGCCAGCAGTCTGAACTCGGACAGGGTGGTAGAGACCCAGTACTTC CASSLNSDRVVETQYF
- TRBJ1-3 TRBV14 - TGTGCCAGCAGCCAACTATCCTCTGGAAACACCATATATTTT CASSQLSSGNTIYF
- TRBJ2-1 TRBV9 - TGTGCCAGCAGCCTAGGGGTCAATGAGCAGTTCTTC CASSLGVNEQFF
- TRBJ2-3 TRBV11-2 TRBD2 TGTGCCAGCAGCCATCTTCGGGTAGCGGGGGGCACAGATACGCAGTATTTT CASSHLRVAGGTDTQYF
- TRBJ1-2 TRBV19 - TGTGCCAGTAGTCCCGGACGGACTAACTATGGCTACACCTTC CASSPGRTNYGYTF
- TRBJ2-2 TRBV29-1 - TGCAGCGGCAGGGAGGCCGGGGAGCTGTTTTTT CSGREAGELFF
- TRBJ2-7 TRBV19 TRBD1 TGTGCCAGTAGTATGAACCCGGGACAGGGGTACGAGCAGTACTTC CASSMNPGQGYEQYF
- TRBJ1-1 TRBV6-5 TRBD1 TGTGCCAGCATCAAGGACAGGGGGGCTGAAGCTTTCTTT CASIKDRGAEAFF
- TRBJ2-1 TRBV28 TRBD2 TGTGCCAGCAGTGGGACCGGGACTAGCGGGAGAATGGATGAGCAGTTCTTC CASSGTGTSGRMDEQFF
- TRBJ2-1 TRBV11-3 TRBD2 TGTGCCAGCAGCCCAGGGACTAGCGGTACCAATTGGGAGCAGTTCTTC CASSPGTSGTNWEQFF
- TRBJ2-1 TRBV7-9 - TGTGCCAGCAGCGTCGGGGGGCGCGGGTCCGGTGAGCAGTTCTTC CASSVGGRGSGEQFF
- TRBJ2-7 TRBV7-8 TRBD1 TGTGCCAGCAGCTCAGGGACAGGAGGAACAGGGAGCTTAAGATGGCAGTACTTC CASSSGTGGTGSLRWQYF
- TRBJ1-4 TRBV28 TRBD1 TGTGCCTCAAGACAGGGGGCGGCTACAACTAATGAAAAACTGTTTTTT CASRQGAATTNEKLFF
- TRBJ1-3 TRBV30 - TGTGCCTGGGGAGGGACGACCATATATTTT CAWGGTTIYF
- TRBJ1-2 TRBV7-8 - TGTGCCAGCAGCCGACGCGGGATTTTATATGGCTACACCTTC CASSRRGILYGYTF
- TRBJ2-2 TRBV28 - TGTGCCAGCAGATTAATGAACACCGGGGAGCTGTTTTTT CASRLMNTGELFF
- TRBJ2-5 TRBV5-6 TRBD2 TGTGCCAGCAGCCCCCAGGGCGGGAGGGGGGAGACCCAGTACTTC CASSPQGGRGETQYF
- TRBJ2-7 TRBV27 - TGTGCCAGCAGTTTAGTGGAGCGGGCCCAGCAGTACTTC CASSLVERAQQYF
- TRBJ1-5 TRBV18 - TGTGCCAGCTCACCTAGGGGAGGGACGGGCAATCAGCCCCAGCATTTT CASSPRGGTGNQPQHF
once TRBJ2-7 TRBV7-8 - TGTGCCAGCAGCCCCCAGTGGGGCGAGCAGTACTTC CASSPQWGEQYF
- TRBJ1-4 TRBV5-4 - TGTGCCAGCAGCTTAGACCGTCTGGAAAAACTGTTTTTT CASSLDRLEKLFF
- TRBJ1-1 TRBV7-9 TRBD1 TGTGCCAGCAGCTTACCGCAGGGGGCTACCACTGAAGCTTTCTTT CASSLPQGATTEAFF
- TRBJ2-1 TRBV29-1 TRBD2 TGCAGCGTTTTAGCGGGGGGGGATGAGCAGTTCTTC CSVLAGGDEQFF
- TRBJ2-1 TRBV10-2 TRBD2 TGCGCCAGCAGTGTTCTAGCGGGGGTCTACAATGAGCAGTTCTTC CASSVLAGVYNEQFF
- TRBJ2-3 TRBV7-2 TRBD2 TGTGCCAGCAGCCGGTCGCTAGCGGGAGACACAGATACGCAGTATTTT CASSRSLAGDTDTQYF
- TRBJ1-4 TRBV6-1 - TGTGCCAGCAGTGACTCGGGCGCCCCTAATGAAAAACTGTTTTTT CASSDSGAPNEKLFF
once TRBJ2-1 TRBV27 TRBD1 TGTGCCAGCAGTTTGGCCGGGACAGGGGTTGGATTTGAGCAGTTCTTC CASSLAGTGVGFEQFF
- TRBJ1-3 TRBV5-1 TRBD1 TGCGCCAGCAGCGTCCAGGGGGCTCGTGGAAACACCATATATTTT CASSVQGARGNTIYF
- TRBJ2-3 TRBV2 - TGTGCCAGCAGCGCCTCCTCCCCGGGGGCAGATACGCAGTATTTT CASSASSPGADTQYF